These 26 T cell receptor beta chains share one sample of origin, sequenced in a study of cytomegalovirus exposure and HLA in healthy donors. In the PCR, 60 Vbeta and 13 Jbeta primers were used. Method: immunoSEQ multiplex PCR; TCRdb's copy keeps in-frame clones and lacks some. Of fewer than 350,000 clones in the sample, about 87% were seen once. Sequenced input: PBMCs. These receptors came from a woman aged 18-29 years in good health and CMV-seronegative.

The V and J genes are TRBV2 and TRBJ2-7; D is undetermined. The CDR3 runs to 12 residues. Germline CDR1 SNHLY, CDR2 FYNNEI. Deletions cut 3 bases from V and 3 bases from J, with 6 bases between. CDR3 nucleotide sequence: TGTGCCAGCAGTGATGTCAGCTACGAGCAGTACTTC. Its protein is CASSDVSYEQYF.

The chain has TRBV11-2 and TRBJ1-5, with 11 bases lining up with TRBD1. This CDR3 has 15 residues. Germline CDR1 reads SGHAT; CDR2 reads FQNNGV. Unmatched junction bases numbered 8, after V lost 4 bases and J lost 9 bases. This CDR3 reads CASSSGTGGVRPQHF. The DNA for the CDR3 is TGTGCCAGCAGCTCCGGGACAGGGGGGGTCCGGCCCCAGCATTTT.

The chain is built from TRBV7-6 and TRBJ2-7; 9 bases agree with TRBD1. J gave up 2 bases and V 5 bases, and 10 bases lay outside the gene matches. CDR3 length: 16 amino acids. Germline CDR1 SGHVS, CDR2 FNYEAQ. CDR3 bases: TGTGCCAGCAGCCGAGTGGGACAGGGTCCAACCTACGAGCAGTACTTC. Protein sequence: CASSRVGQGPTYEQYF.

V is TRBV13 and J is TRBJ2-3; 7 bases align to TRBD2. The CDR3 contains 16 residues. V lost 2 bases and J lost 3; bases outside the gene matches: 8. CDR1 is PRHDT and CDR2 is FYEKMQ in the germline V gene (reference sequence). The CDR3 is CASSLRVGRGTDTQYF. The CDR3 region has the DNA TGTGCCAGCAGCTTAAGGGTAGGGCGGGGGACAGATACGCAGTATTTT.

This chain links TRBV5-1 with TRBJ1-2; 8 bases map to TRBD1. This CDR3 region has 17 residues. Germline trimming cut 2 bases from V and 1 base from J; bases unmatched to any gene: 10. The germline CDR1 and CDR2 sequences are SGHRS and YFSETQ. The CDR3 coding sequence is TGCGCCAGCAGCTTACCCGTCGACAGGGGTCTTAACTATGGCTACACCTTC. Encoded protein: CASSLPVDRGLNYGYTF.

The rearrangement links TRBV5-4 to TRBJ1-2, with D maybe TRBD1 (6 bases). V lost 4 bases and J lost 1, with 20 bases in between. The CDR3 consists of 17 residues. Germline values: CDR1 SGHNT, CDR2 YYREEE (reference sequence). The DNA for the CDR3 is TGTGCCAGCAGCACTTGCCTTCTCTGGACAGTTAACTATGGCTACACCTTC. This encodes CASSTCLLWTVNYGYTF. The variable domain in full, completed from reference TRBV5-4 and TRBJ1-2, reads ETGVTQSPTHLIKTRGQQVTLRCSSQSGHNTVSWYQQALGQGPQFIFQYYREEENGRGNFPPRFSGLQFPNYSSELNVNALELDDSALYLCASSTCLLWTVNYGYTFGSGTRLTVV.

This clone appeared once. This chain's CDR3 is CASSLDTSGGAYNEQFF. The CDR3 nucleotides read TGCGCCAGCAGCTTGGATACTAGCGGGGGGGCTTACAATGAGCAGTTCTTC. The chain is built from TRBV5-1 and TRBJ2-1, with TRBD2 matching 13 bases. Germline trimming cut 0 bases from V and 4 bases from J; bases unmatched to any gene: 4. The germline V gene encodes CDR1 SGHRS and CDR2 YFSETQ. The CDR3 loop spans 17 amino acids.

The chain's CDR3 is CASSAGGLAGTDTQYF. The CDR3 nucleotides are TGTGCCAGCAGCGCAGGGGGACTAGCGGGCACAGATACGCAGTATTTT. This chain joins TRBV11-3 and TRBJ2-3; TRBD2 matches 11 bases. The CDR3 is 16 amino acids. J lost 1 base, V lost 5 bases, and 5 bases had no gene match. Germline CDR1 and CDR2: SGHNT and YENEEA.

This chain links TRBV6-1 with TRBJ2-1; a possible D gene is TRBD1 (5 bases). The length of the CDR3 is 15 residues. Looked up from germline, CDR1 is MNHNS and CDR2 is SASEGT. V dropped 1 base and J dropped 6 bases, with 13 bases sitting between them. The CDR3 nucleotides read TGTGCCAGCAGTGAAGTCGGCAGGGCCGGCAATGAGCAGTTCTTC. Its protein is CASSEVGRAGNEQFF.

The rearrangement links TRBV27 to TRBJ1-5, with 9 bases matching TRBD1. The V and J ends lost 7 bases and 2 bases, in that order; junction bases with no gene match: 6. The germline V gene encodes CDR1 MNHEY and CDR2 SMNVEV (reference sequence). This CDR3 is 15 amino acids long. The DNA for the CDR3 is TGTGCCAGCACCTTGACAGGGGGTGGCAATCAGCCCCAGCATTTT. Residues: CASTLTGGGNQPQHF.

Only one count was recorded for this clone. V gene TRBV7-9 combines with J gene TRBJ1-4; D is unclear. Trimming left V 5 bases short and J 6 bases short, with 16 bases between. CDR3 length: 15 amino acids. Germline CDR1 and CDR2: SEHNR and FQNEAQ (reference sequence). CDR3 region: CASSHSRESDEKLFF. CDR3 bases: TGTGCCAGCAGCCATTCCCGGGAGAGCGATGAAAAACTGTTTTTT.

The chain couples TRBV29-1 to TRBJ2-5, with D possibly TRBD2 on 5 matching bases. The J call could be wrong; TRBJ2-7 is a better fit for the DNA end. Germline V gene sequence: CDR1 SQVTM, CDR2 ANQGSEA. The CDR3 is 13 amino acids. The CDR3 region is CSVASTTGYEQYF. The CDR3 nucleotides read TGCAGCGTTGCCTCGACTACCGGCTACGAGCAGTACTTC.

V gene TRBV10-3 combines with J gene TRBJ1-5, with D perhaps matching TRBD1 (6 bases). The V gene's germline CDR1 is ENHRY and CDR2 SYGVKD. The ends were cut back, 9 bases at V and 5 bases at J, with 14 bases in the middle. This CDR3 is 13 amino acids long. Here the CDR3 DNA reads TGTGCCATAGCCCCGGGGGGCGATCAGCCCCAGCATTTT. Its translation: CAIAPGGDQPQHF.

This clone was detected once. V and J are TRBV6-1 and TRBJ2-7; D is possibly TRBD1 (5 bases). V was pared by 6 bases and J by 4 bases, with 10 bases between. Germline V lookup: CDR1 MNHNS, CDR2 SASEGT. This CDR3 has 12 residues. The CDR3 DNA is TGTGCCAGCAGAGTAGGGGTATACGAGCAGTACTTC. Its translation: CASRVGVYEQYF.

This clone was counted once. The chain combines TRBV7-8 with TRBJ2-5; D is possibly TRBD2 (5 bases). Trimming took 2 bases from V and 5 from J, leaving 12 bases between them. This CDR3 spans 14 amino acids. CDR1 and CDR2 (germline): SGHVS, FQNEAQ. CDR3 sequence: CASSLYGVRETQYF. In DNA, the CDR3 is TGTGCCAGCAGCTTATACGGGGTCCGGGAGACCCAGTACTTC.

The chain carries TRBV25-1 and TRBJ1-4; D is possibly TRBD1 (6 bases). This CDR3 has 16 residues. Trimming took 4 bases from V and 5 from J, leaving 17 bases between them. The germline CDR1 and CDR2 sequences are MGHDK and SYGVNS. The CDR3 spells CASSGNPGVKNEKLFF. CDR3 nucleotides: TGTGCCAGCAGTGGGAATCCAGGGGTAAAAAATGAAAAACTGTTTTTT.

This clone was seen just once. The chain uses TRBV5-6 and TRBJ1-1; D not resolved. Germline V lookup: CDR1 SGHDT, CDR2 YYEEEE. V was shortened by 4 bases and J by 1 base, with 11 bases between the two germline ends. The CDR3 runs to 14 residues. The CDR3 is CASSPGNRNTEAFF. In DNA, the CDR3 is TGTGCCAGCAGCCCGGGTAACCGGAACACTGAAGCTTTCTTT.

In this sample, this clone turned up once. The gene calls are TRBV5-4 and TRBJ2-7; a weak D match, TRBD2 (7 bases). This CDR3 is built from 14 residues. V lost 1 base and J 2 bases, leaving 10 bases between the germline ends. Germline CDR1 reads SGHNT; CDR2 reads YYREEE (reference sequence). As DNA, the CDR3 is TGTGCCAGCAGCTTGCGGGGGGCTCCCTACGAGCAGTACTTC. This sequence encodes CASSLRGAPYEQYF.

The chain has TRBV27 and TRBJ1-2; 8 nucleotides line up with TRBD1. Looked up from germline, CDR1 is MNHEY and CDR2 is SMNVEV (reference sequence). After removal of 8 bases from V and 0 bases from J, the junction contained 2 bases not matched to a gene. The CDR3 is 13 residues long. CDR3 region: CASGTGPNYGYTF. The CDR3 coding sequence is TGTGCCAGCGGGACAGGACCTAACTATGGCTACACCTTC.

This chain joins TRBV25-1 and TRBJ1-5; D possibly corresponds to TRBD1 (5 bases). Germline-derived CDR1 and CDR2 are MGHDK and SYGVNS. V shed 8 bases and J shed 5 bases, with 16 bases lying between them. The CDR3 extends over 14 amino acids. This chain's CDR3 is CASAGPGGDQPQHF. CDR3 nucleotide sequence: TGTGCCAGCGCCGGGCCGGGGGGAGATCAGCCCCAGCATTTT. The variable domain in full, completed from reference TRBV25-1 and TRBJ1-5, reads EADIYQTPRYLVIGTGKKITLECSQTMGHDKMYWYQQDPGMELHLIHYSYGVNSTEKGDLSSESTVSRIRTEHFPLTLESARPSHTSQYLCASAGPGGDQPQHFGDGTRLSIL.

This clone was observed a handful of times. The genes are TRBV23-1 and TRBJ2-4, with D uncertain. TRBV23-1 belongs to the ORF category, with a function that is uncertain. The V end lost 8 bases, the J end lost 8 bases, and 7 bases lay between the germline ends. This CDR3 contains 10 residues. In DNA, the CDR3 is TGCGCCAGCCCCCTTGACATTCAGTACTTC. Protein product: CASPLDIQYF.

V and J are TRBV27 and TRBJ2-7; D gene uncertain. Trimming shortened V by 3 bases and J by 0 bases, and 9 bases separated the two germline ends. This CDR3 spans 14 amino acids. Germline lookup yields CDR1 MNHEY and CDR2 SMNVEV (reference sequence). Here the CDR3 reads CASSFGYNSYEQYF. CDR3 in DNA: TGTGCCAGCAGTTTCGGGTACAACTCCTACGAGCAGTACTTC.

The chain carries TRBV7-9 and TRBJ1-2; TRBD1 matches 10 bases. Germline V gene lookup returns CDR1 SEHNR and CDR2 FQNEAQ (reference sequence). V lost 6 bases, J lost 1 base, and 5 bases stayed unmatched. CDR3 length: 15 amino acids. The chain's CDR3 is CASRNRDRGNYGYTF. CDR3 coding DNA: TGTGCCAGCAGGAACCGGGACAGGGGTAACTATGGCTACACCTTC.

This chain joins TRBV11-3 and TRBJ1-1, with D maybe TRBD1 (6 bases). The ends were cut back, 5 bases at V and 11 bases at J, with 15 bases in the middle. The CDR3 contains 12 residues. Germline V gives CDR1 SGHNT, CDR2 YENEEA. The CDR3 DNA sequence: TGTGCCAGCAGCCGAGCGGCGGGGGCTGCTTTCTTT. Amino acid sequence: CASSRAAGAAFF.

V usage is TRBV5-1 and J usage is TRBJ2-1; D may be TRBD2 (6 bases). In germline, CDR1 is SGHRS, CDR2 YFSETQ. Trimming cost V 7 bases and J 0 bases, with 17 bases left between them. The CDR3 covers 16 residues. CDR3 protein: CASGSYTGVSYNEQFF. The CDR3 DNA reads TGCGCCAGCGGTTCTTACACGGGGGTCTCCTACAATGAGCAGTTCTTC. Combining the CDR3 with reference TRBV5-1 and TRBJ2-1 gives the whole variable domain KAGVTQTPRYLIKTRGQQVTLSCSPISGHRSVSWYQQTPGQGLQFLFEYFSETQRNKGNFPGRFSGRQFSNSRSEMNVSTLELGDSALYLCASGSYTGVSYNEQFFGPGTRLTVL.

This clone occurred once. The chain employs TRBV27 and TRBJ2-7, with 10 bases fitting TRBD1. The V and J ends lost 6 bases and 4 bases, in that order; junction bases with no gene match: 9. The CDR3 sequence is 15 residues long. Germline V gives CDR1 MNHEY, CDR2 SMNVEV (reference sequence). CDR3 residues: CASRHWTGGGYEQYF. Here the CDR3 DNA reads TGTGCCAGCAGGCATTGGACAGGGGGTGGATACGAGCAGTACTTC.